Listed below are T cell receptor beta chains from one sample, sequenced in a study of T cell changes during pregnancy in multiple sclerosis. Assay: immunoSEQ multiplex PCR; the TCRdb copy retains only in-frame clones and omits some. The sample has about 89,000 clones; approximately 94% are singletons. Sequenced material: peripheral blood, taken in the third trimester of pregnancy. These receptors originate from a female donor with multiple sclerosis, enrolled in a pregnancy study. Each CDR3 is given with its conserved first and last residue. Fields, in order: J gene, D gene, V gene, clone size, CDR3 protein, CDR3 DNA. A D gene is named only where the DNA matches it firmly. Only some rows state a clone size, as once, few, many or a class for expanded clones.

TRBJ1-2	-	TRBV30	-	CAWDSLNYGYTF	TGTGCCTGGGACAGCCTAAACTATGGCTACACCTTC
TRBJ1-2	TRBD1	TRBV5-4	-	CASSWTGRGSYGYTF	TGTGCCAGCAGCTGGACAGGGAGGGGTAGCTATGGCTACACCTTC
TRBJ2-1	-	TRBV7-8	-	CASSAIVVSSYNEQFF	TGTGCCAGCAGCGCGATAGTGGTGTCTTCCTACAATGAGCAGTTCTTC
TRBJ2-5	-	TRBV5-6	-	CASSFGQPQETQYF	TGTGCCAGCAGCTTTGGGCAGCCCCAAGAGACCCAGTACTTC
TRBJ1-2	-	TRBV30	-	CAWSSRGHYGYTF	TGTGCCTGGAGTAGTAGGGGCCACTATGGCTACACCTTC
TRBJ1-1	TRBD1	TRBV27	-	CASSPSRTGLNTEAFF	TGTGCCAGCAGTCCCTCCCGGACAGGGTTGAACACTGAAGCTTTCTTT
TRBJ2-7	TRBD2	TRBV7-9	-	CASGGEGRGEQYF	TGTGCCAGCGGGGGGGAGGGCCGCGGCGAGCAGTACTTC
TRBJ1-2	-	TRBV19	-	CASSIKTRQAYGYTF	TGTGCCAGTAGTATAAAAACGCGACAGGCGTATGGCTACACCTTC
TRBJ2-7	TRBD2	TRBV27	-	CASSLAGRAYEQYF	TGTGCCAGCAGTTTAGCCGGGAGGGCCTACGAGCAGTACTTC
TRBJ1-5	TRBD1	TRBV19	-	CASSIDRGQGVEQPQHF	TGTGCCAGTAGTATAGATAGGGGACAGGGGGTGGAACAGCCCCAGCATTTT
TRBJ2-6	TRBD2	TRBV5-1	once	CASSFRGVGANVLTF	TGCGCCAGCAGCTTCCGGGGGGTTGGGGCCAACGTCCTGACTTTC
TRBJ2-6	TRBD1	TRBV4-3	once	CASSQGTGGIGANVLTF	TGCGCCAGCAGCCAAGGGACAGGGGGCATTGGGGCCAACGTCCTGACTTTC
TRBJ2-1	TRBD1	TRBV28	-	CASRPDRGLRGSYNEQFF	TGTGCCAGCAGACCCGACAGGGGGCTACGGGGCTCCTACAATGAGCAGTTCTTC
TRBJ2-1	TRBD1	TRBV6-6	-	CASSSRDRVYNEQFF	TGTGCCAGCAGTTCCCGGGACAGGGTCTACAATGAGCAGTTCTTC
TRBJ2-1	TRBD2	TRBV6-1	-	CASSAAVAGSSYNEQFF	TGTGCCAGCAGTGCCGCCGTAGCGGGTAGCTCCTACAATGAGCAGTTCTTC
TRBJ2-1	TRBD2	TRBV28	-	CARDPPQLAGGDEQFF	TGTGCCAGAGACCCCCCCCAACTAGCGGGAGGGGATGAGCAGTTCTTC
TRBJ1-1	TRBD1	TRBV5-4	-	CASSLGGGIMNTEAFF	TGTGCCAGCAGCTTGGGAGGGGGCATTATGAACACTGAAGCTTTCTTT
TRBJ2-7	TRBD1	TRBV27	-	CASSYGQGNEQYF	TGTGCCAGCAGTTATGGACAGGGGAACGAGCAGTACTTC
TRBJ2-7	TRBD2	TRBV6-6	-	CASRQRDLSSYEQYF	TGTGCCAGCAGACAGCGGGACTTGAGCTCCTACGAGCAGTACTTC
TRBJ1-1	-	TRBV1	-	CTSSRPGAEGTEAFF	TGCACCAGCAGCCGTCCAGGGGCTGAGGGGACTGAAGCTTTCTTT
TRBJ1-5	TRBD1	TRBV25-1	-	CASSEPGQERVSYQPQHF	TGTGCCAGCAGTGAACCGGGACAGGAGAGAGTATCATATCAGCCCCAGCATTTT
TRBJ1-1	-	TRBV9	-	CASSGATGTEAFF	TGTGCCAGCAGCGGAGCTACAGGCACTGAAGCTTTCTTT
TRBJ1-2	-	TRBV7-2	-	CASSLVTGVTRGYTF	TGTGCCAGCAGCTTAGTGACGGGGGTGACGCGAGGCTACACCTTC
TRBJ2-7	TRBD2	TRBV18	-	CASSPPRAGGDYEQYF	TGTGCCAGCTCACCACCGCGAGCGGGGGGGGACTACGAGCAGTACTTC
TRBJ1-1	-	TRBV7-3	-	CASSTTVNTEAFF	TGTGCCAGCAGCACAACAGTGAACACTGAAGCTTTCTTT
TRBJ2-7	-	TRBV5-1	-	CAKRPRGTTYEQYF	TGCGCCAAAAGGCCTCGGGGAACCACCTACGAGCAGTACTTC
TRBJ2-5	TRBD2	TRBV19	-	CASSVGLAGGATQYF	TGTGCCAGTAGTGTGGGACTAGCGGGAGGGGCGACCCAGTACTTC
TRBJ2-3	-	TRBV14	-	CASSKRQSSSTDTQYF	TGTGCCAGCAGCAAACGACAGAGCTCTAGCACAGATACGCAGTATTTT
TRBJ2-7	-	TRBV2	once	CASSEMGHYEQYF	TGTGCCAGCAGTGAAATGGGCCACTACGAGCAGTACTTC
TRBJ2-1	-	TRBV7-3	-	CASSLDQGPGNEQFF	TGTGCCAGCAGCTTAGATCAGGGGCCGGGCAATGAGCAGTTCTTC
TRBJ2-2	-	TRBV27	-	CASSLRPNTGELFF	TGTGCCAGCAGTTTGCGGCCCAACACCGGGGAGCTGTTTTTT
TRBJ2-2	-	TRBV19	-	CASSIAGTGTGELFF	TGTGCCAGTAGTATCGCCGGGACTGGTACCGGGGAGCTGTTTTTT
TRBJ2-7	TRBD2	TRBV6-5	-	CASRLTSGGYEQYF	TGTGCCAGCAGGTTGACTAGCGGGGGCTACGAGCAGTACTTC
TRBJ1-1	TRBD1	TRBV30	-	CAWMRQGATEAFF	TGTGCCTGGATGCGACAGGGCGCCACTGAAGCTTTCTTT
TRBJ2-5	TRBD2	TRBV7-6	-	CASSSRTSGQETQYF	TGTGCCAGCAGCTCTAGAACTAGCGGTCAAGAGACCCAGTACTTC
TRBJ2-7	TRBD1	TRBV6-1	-	CASNPRGGLYEQYF	TGTGCCAGCAACCCCCGAGGGGGCCTGTACGAGCAGTACTTC
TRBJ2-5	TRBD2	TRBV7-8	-	CASSFSGRETQYF	TGTGCCAGCAGCTTTAGCGGGAGAGAGACCCAGTACTTC
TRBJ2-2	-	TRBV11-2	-	CASSHQSGELFF	TGTGCCAGCAGTCACCAGTCCGGGGAGCTGTTTTTT
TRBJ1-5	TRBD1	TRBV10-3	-	CAISESWDRGEGNQPQHF	TGTGCCATCAGTGAGTCGTGGGACAGGGGTGAGGGGAATCAGCCCCAGCATTTT
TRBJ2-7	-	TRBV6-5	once	CATLAIEGRRQYF	TGTGCCACTCTAGCGATTGAGGGACGCAGGCAGTACTTC
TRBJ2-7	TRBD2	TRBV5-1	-	CASSLGLAGAYEQYF	TGCGCCAGCAGCTTGGGGCTAGCGGGAGCCTACGAGCAGTACTTC
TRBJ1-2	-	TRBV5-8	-	CASSLVTGGTYGYTF	TGTGCCAGCAGCTTGGTTACAGGAGGGACCTATGGCTACACCTTC